A selection of T cell receptor beta chains follows, all from one sample in a study of graft-versus-host responses after intestinal transplantation. These receptors' antigens are unknown. TCRdb keeps only in-frame clones here, not all; method: immunoSEQ multiplex PCR. The sample has approximately 90,000 clones; 80% to 95% are singletons. This specimen was unstimulated CD8+ T cells sorted from spleen or lymph node cells, taken before intestinal transplant. Receptors were obtained from a human donor who received an intestinal transplant. The CDR3 runs from the conserved cysteine through the conserved F or W. A D gene is named only where the DNA matches it firmly. Clone size is not always given. Where it is, it says once, few, many or a class for expanded clones.

abundance | len | d_gene | j_gene | v_gene | CDR3aa | CDR3nt
few | 14 | - | TRBJ2-7 | TRBV6-6 | CASTPGGNRYEQYF | TGTGCCAGCACCCCTGGGGGGAACCGGTACGAGCAGTACTTC
- | 16 | TRBD2 | TRBJ2-3 | TRBV7-3 | CASSLVGRGGTDTQYF | TGTGCCAGCAGCTTAGTGGGCCGGGGGGGCACAGATACGCAGTATTTT
- | 14 | - | TRBJ2-5 | TRBV13 | CASGPQGYEETQYF | TGTGCCAGCGGACCACAGGGATACGAGGAGACCCAGTACTTC
- | 16 | TRBD1 | TRBJ2-1 | TRBV5-1 | CASTGKGQGVYNEQFF | TGCGCCAGCACCGGGAAAGGACAGGGGGTTTACAATGAGCAGTTCTTC
once | 11 | - | TRBJ2-1 | TRBV11-2 | CASSFSNEQFF | TGTGCCAGCAGCTTTAGCAATGAGCAGTTCTTC
- | 14 | - | TRBJ2-2 | TRBV6-5 | CASSSGDGTGELFF | TGTGCCAGCAGTTCCGGGGACGGCACCGGGGAGCTGTTTTTT
- | 13 | - | TRBJ1-5 | TRBV6-5 | CASSRYSNQPQHF | TGTGCCAGCAGTCGATATAGCAATCAGCCCCAGCATTTT
- | 14 | TRBD1 | TRBJ1-4 | TRBV9 | CASSEGGRIEKLFF | TGTGCCAGCAGCGAAGGGGGCCGAATAGAAAAACTGTTTTTT
- | 15 | TRBD1 | TRBJ2-5 | TRBV5-5 | CASSSGTGLGETQYF | TGTGCCAGCAGCTCAGGGACAGGGCTAGGAGAGACCCAGTACTTC
- | 16 | - | TRBJ1-6 | TRBV4-2 | CASSQAGVSYNSPLHF | TGTGCCAGCAGCCAAGCAGGGGTCTCCTATAATTCACCCCTCCACTTT
medium-sized | 15 | TRBD1 | TRBJ2-1 | TRBV6-1 | CASSEGTGGYNEQFF | TGTGCCAGCAGTGAAGGGACAGGGGGCTACAATGAGCAGTTCTTC
- | 19 | - | TRBJ2-3 | TRBV11-2 | CASSLDLLWEGVSTDTQYF | TGTGCCAGCAGCTTAGATTTACTATGGGAGGGGGTCAGCACAGATACGCAGTATTTT
- | 15 | TRBD1 | TRBJ2-5 | TRBV7-6 | CASSLVQGAGETQYF | TGTGCCAGCAGCTTAGTACAGGGGGCTGGGGAGACCCAGTACTTC